The 8 T cell receptor beta chains below come from one sample, sequenced in a study of CD8+ T cells in alopecia areata (dated by TCRdb to 2017 to 2018). The treatment or condition label on this specimen signifies: oral pan-JAK inhibitor, 5-10 mg twice daily. Receptor amplification or capture employed the immunoSEQ multiplex PCR assay. For TCR sequencing, RNA was extracted from every sample and reverse transcribed into cDNA to serve as template. Imported from immuneACCESS, the table was reduced by TCRdb to in-frame sequences with V and J called. These copies leave out some clones; in studies compared against another copy, an unresolved V gene accounts for under half, and the cause of the remainder is not known. The sample contains roughly 280,000 clones, 60% of them found a single time. The biggest ten clones account for about 0.89% of the sample. The sample was CD4+ T cells sorted from blood, taken at roughly week 53, from a patient treated with tofacitinib. All receptors derive from a human donor with alopecia areata.

The table lists this clone with a few counts. This chain's CDR3 is CATSRDPGRNEQFF. DNA for the CDR3: TGTGCCACCAGCAGAGACCCAGGGAGGAATGAGCAGTTCTTC. The chain links TRBV15 to TRBJ2-1, with a possible D match to TRBD2 (6 bases). With 0 bases removed from V and 7 bases from J, the gap between germline ends came to 10 bases. Germline assignment: CDR1 LNHNV and CDR2 YYDKDF (reference sequence). There are 14 residues in the CDR3.

A word on this clone: In the same sample, other DNA sequences code for this CDR3. The chain couples TRBV5-1 to TRBJ2-5; 10 nucleotides agree with TRBD2. The CDR3 sequence is 14 residues long. From germline, CDR1 is SGHRS and CDR2 YFSETQ. Germline trimming cut 2 bases from V and 5 bases from J; bases unmatched to any gene: 3. Here the CDR3 DNA reads TGCGCCAGCAGCTTAGCGGGGGGGCCGGAGACCCAGTACTTC. This encodes CASSLAGGPETQYF.

V usage is TRBV29-1 and J usage is TRBJ1-2, with a tentative D call TRBD1 (5 bases). This CDR3 spans 11 amino acids. Trimming shortened V by 3 bases and J by 6 bases, and 8 bases separated the two germline ends. Germline loops: CDR1 SQVTM, CDR2 ANQGSEA. The CDR3 DNA follows: TGCAGCGTTGACAGGGTAGATGGCTACACCTTC. Amino acid sequence: CSVDRVDGYTF.

This clone showed up just a few times. This chain connects TRBV7-3 to TRBJ1-1; D not resolved. The CDR3 is 13 residues long. CDR1 SGHTA and CDR2 FQGTGA come from the germline V gene. Trimming shortened V by 1 base and J by 1 base, and 4 bases separated the two germline ends. CDR3 nucleotide sequence: TGTGCCAGCAGCTTAATCCGGAACACTGAAGCTTTCTTT. It specifies CASSLIRNTEAFF.

The chain combines TRBV5-1 with TRBJ2-7; 8 bases are shared with TRBD1. The trim removed 5 bases at V and 6 bases at J, leaving 13 bases unmatched. Germline loops: CDR1 SGHRS, CDR2 YFSETQ. The CDR3 covers 15 residues. The CDR3 spells CASRILTGALGEQYF. The DNA for the CDR3 is TGCGCCAGCAGAATCCTGACAGGGGCCCTCGGCGAGCAGTACTTC.

This clone was recorded once. V usage is TRBV30 and J usage is TRBJ2-1, with 10 positions matching TRBD2. Germline V lookup: CDR1 GTSNPN, CDR2 SVGIG (reference sequence). Trimming cost V 3 bases and J 6 bases; bases outside gene matches: 5. The CDR3 spans 14 residues. The CDR3, as DNA: TGTGCCTGGAGAATAGCGGGGGGTAGCAATGAGCAGTTCTTC. Amino acids: CAWRIAGGSNEQFF. The full variable domain, completed using reference TRBV30 and TRBJ2-1, is SQTIHQWPATLVQPVGSPLSLECTVEGTSNPNLYWYRQAAGRGLQLLFYSVGIGQISSEVPQNLSASRPQDRQFILSSKKLLLSDSGFYLCAWRIAGGSNEQFFGPGTRLTVL.

The chain recombines TRBV7-2 with TRBJ1-2; tentatively, D is TRBD1 (5 bases). V was pared by 5 bases and J by 3 bases, with 13 bases between. Per germline, CDR1 SGHTA and CDR2 FQGNSA. This CDR3 contains 14 residues. The CDR3 DNA is TGTGCCAGCAGCGCCCCAGGGATCGACTATGGCTACACCTTC. Amino acid sequence: CASSAPGIDYGYTF.

V and J are TRBV25-1 and TRBJ1-2, with D unresolved. CDR3 length: 13 residues. Per the germline V gene, CDR1 is MGHDK and CDR2 is SYGVNS. V shed 6 bases and J shed 0 bases, with 8 bases lying between them. CDR3 coding DNA: TGTGCCAGCAGCCTAACAGCTAACTATGGCTACACCTTC. This translates into CASSLTANYGYTF.